Given below is one TCR beta chain in context. This may stem from a read error, because a much larger clone lies one nucleotide away. In TCRdb, the 5' RACE reads were re-called with MiXCR into one record per CDR3 protein. The sample includes about 61,000 distinct CDR3 sequences, under 35% of them seen just once. The CDR3 consists of 16 residues. The V gene's germline CDR1 is SGHRS and CDR2 YFSETQ. V was cut by 0 bases and J by 2 bases, with 12 bases left in between. Naive CD4+ T cells were purified with Tregs depleted by CD25. This rearrangement joins TRBV5-1 to TRBJ1-3; possibly TRBD1 for D (5 bases). Source material: tumor-infiltrating naive CD4+ T cells sorted from the breast tumor. Subset defined: naive CD4+ T cells, CD4+CD45RA+CD25-. This clonotype originated in a female donor with breast cancer. CDR3 sequence reads: CASSLGGTSAGNTIYF. Written as DNA, the CDR3 is TGCGCCAGCAGCTTGGGCGGGACCAGCGCTGGAAACACCATATATTTT.